This T cell receptor beta chain was sequenced during a study of OX40 agonist ivuxolimab in advanced cancers. Across the study: Aged about 20 to 80 with a mean of around 60 years, they were about 83% male.

The germline CDR1 and CDR2 sequences are SGHNT and YENEEA. The CDR3 sequence is 13 residues long. With 2 bases clipped from V and 6 bases from J, the junction kept 2 bases outside the gene matches. On this clone itself: What it binds is unknown.

Some clones are missing from TCRdb's copy, which holds only in-frame ones; the method was immunoSEQ multiplex PCR. The sample records about 57,000 clones, approximately 80% being singletons. Broader study findings: Averaged across samples, CD8+ T cells carried more expanded clones than CD4+ did. In a subset of nonresponders, normalized T-cell clonal expansion was also low.

The specimen was CD4+ or CD8+ T cells sorted from blood, collected in a trial of the OX40 agonist ivuxolimab. The clonotype was recovered from an adult with an advanced solid tumor such as melanoma, head and neck, liver or kidney cancer. This chain joins TRBV11-3 and TRBJ2-5, with 8 nucleotides matching TRBD1. The CDR3 DNA reads as TGTGCCAGCAGCTTACAGGGGGCGAAGACCCAGTACTTC. The encoded protein is CASSLQGAKTQYF.